The clone carrying this T cell receptor beta chain was found once. The antigen is unknown. Using immunoSEQ multiplex PCR, the repertoire was profiled, and TCRdb retains in-frame clones only, with some absent. The sample shows about 110,000 clones, 70% to 90% of them seen only once. This CDR3 is built from 18 residues. The sample originates from a study of T cell responses to AZD1222 COVID-19 vaccine. Whole-study findings and limits: Clonal diversity may have been underestimated, and the donors were mostly white British, with more females than males. Only a handful of AZD1222 recipients, several in all, had baseline seropositivity. CD4 TCRs associated with vaccination spanned spike, dominating at 160-218 and 743-854. Repertoires were obtained only post-peak T cell response.

The TCR originated in an adult in good health. Here the sequenced sample was peripheral blood, taken on day 0 of AZD1222 vaccination. J is TRBJ1-5 and V is TRBV21-1; TRBD1 reflects the table's D call only, with no check against the DNA. TRBV21-1 is recorded as a pseudogene. DNA for the CDR3: TGTGCCAGCAGCAAGGGGCGGACAGGGAGTTTATGCAATCAGCCCCAGCATTTT. Its protein is CASSKGRTGSLCNQPQHF.